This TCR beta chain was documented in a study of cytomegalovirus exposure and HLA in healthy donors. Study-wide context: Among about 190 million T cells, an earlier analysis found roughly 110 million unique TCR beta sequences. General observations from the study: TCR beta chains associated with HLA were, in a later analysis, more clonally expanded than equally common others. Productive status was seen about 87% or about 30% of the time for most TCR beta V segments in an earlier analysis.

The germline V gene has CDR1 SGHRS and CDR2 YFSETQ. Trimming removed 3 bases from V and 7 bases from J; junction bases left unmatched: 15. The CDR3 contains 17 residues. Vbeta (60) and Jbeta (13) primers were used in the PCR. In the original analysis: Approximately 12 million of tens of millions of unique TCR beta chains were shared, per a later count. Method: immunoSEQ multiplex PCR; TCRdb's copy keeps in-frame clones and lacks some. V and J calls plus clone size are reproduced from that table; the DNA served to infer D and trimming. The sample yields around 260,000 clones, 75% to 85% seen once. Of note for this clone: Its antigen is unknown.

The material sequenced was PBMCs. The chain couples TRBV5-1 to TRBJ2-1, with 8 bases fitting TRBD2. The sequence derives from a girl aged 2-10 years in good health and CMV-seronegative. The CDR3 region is CASSSLSGRGLKNEQFF. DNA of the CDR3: TGCGCCAGCAGCTCTCTCTCCGGGAGGGGACTTAAGAATGAGCAGTTCTTC.